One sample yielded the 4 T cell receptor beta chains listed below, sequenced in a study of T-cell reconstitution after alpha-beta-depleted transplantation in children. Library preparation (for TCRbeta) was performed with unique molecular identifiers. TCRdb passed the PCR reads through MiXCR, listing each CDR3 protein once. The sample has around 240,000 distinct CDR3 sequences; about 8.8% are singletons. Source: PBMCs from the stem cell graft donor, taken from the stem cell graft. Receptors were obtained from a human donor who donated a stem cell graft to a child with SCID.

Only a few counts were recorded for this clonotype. CDR3 residues: CASSLGQRLEAFF. The CDR3, as DNA: TGTGCCAGCAGCTTGGGTCAGCGGCTTGAAGCTTTCTTT. The chain couples TRBV5-5 to TRBJ1-1; D gene uncertain. Looked up from germline, CDR1 is SGHKS and CDR2 is YYEKEE (reference sequence). V was shortened by 0 bases and J by 7 bases, with 10 bases between the two germline ends. This CDR3 has 13 amino acids.

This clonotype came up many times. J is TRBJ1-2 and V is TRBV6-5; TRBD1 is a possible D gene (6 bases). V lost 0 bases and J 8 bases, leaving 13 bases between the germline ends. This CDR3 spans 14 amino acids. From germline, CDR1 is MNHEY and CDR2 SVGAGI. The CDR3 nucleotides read TGTGCCAGCAGTTACTCACAGGGTCTGTACGGCTACACCTTC. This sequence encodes CASSYSQGLYGYTF.

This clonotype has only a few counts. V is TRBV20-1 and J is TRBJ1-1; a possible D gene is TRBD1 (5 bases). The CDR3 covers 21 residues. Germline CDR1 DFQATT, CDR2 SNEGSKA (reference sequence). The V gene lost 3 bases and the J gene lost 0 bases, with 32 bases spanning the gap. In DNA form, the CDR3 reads TGCAGTGCTAGTCGATTCAGTATAGGGGCCCATGTTAGCCGCATGAACACTGAAGCTTTCTTT. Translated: CSASRFSIGAHVSRMNTEAFF.

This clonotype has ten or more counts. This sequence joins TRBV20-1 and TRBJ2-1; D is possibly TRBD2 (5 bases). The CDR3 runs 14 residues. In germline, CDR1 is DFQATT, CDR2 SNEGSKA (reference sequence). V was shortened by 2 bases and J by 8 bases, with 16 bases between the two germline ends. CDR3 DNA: TGCAGTGCTAGACAGTGGGCGGGTATCGATGAGCAGTTCTTC. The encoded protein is CSARQWAGIDEQFF.